This T cell receptor beta chain was observed in a study of cytomegalovirus exposure and HLA in healthy donors. Method: immunoSEQ multiplex PCR; TCRdb's copy keeps in-frame clones and lacks some. The table shows 190,000 or so clones, with about four fifths occurring only once. What was sequenced was PBMCs. This receptor was taken from a woman aged 18 to 35 in good health and CMV-seropositive.

The CDR3 region is CASSNMYTGNTEAFF. The CDR3 nucleotides are TGCGCCAGCAGCAACATGTATACAGGGAACACTGAAGCTTTCTTT. This chain links TRBV4-1 with TRBJ1-1, with D maybe TRBD1 (5 bases). Germline CDR1 is MGHRA and CDR2 is YSYEKL. V lost 5 bases to trimming and J lost 1 base, with 14 bases between them. CDR3 length equals 15 residues.